The present entry profiles one T cell receptor (beta chain) with its context. The antigen is undetermined. Additional DNA sequences in this sample encode the identical CDR3. Partitioning of CD4+ cells yielded a CD45RA+ naive subset and a CD45RA-negative memory subset. The sample comes from a study of shared clonotypes between healthy human individuals. Findings and caveats of the study: With several donors compared, roughly 5% of naive CD4 clonotypes were shared.

Looked up from germline, CDR1 is SGHRS and CDR2 is YFSETQ. V lost 4 bases to trimming and J lost 2 bases, with 10 bases between them. The CDR3 is made up of 14 amino acids. Repertoires were generated with immunoSEQ multiplex PCR, while TCRdb's copy carries only in-frame clones and drops some. The profile shows 2 million to 2.5 million clones, roughly 90% of them singletons. The sequenced sample consisted of naive CD4+ T cells from PBMCs. Subset here: CD45RA+ positively selected. This sequence was found in a man aged 18 to 30 in good health. Some clones in this sample may be carry-over from other donors' samples. V is TRBV5-1 and J is TRBJ2-1; D gene ambiguous. CDR3 nucleotide sequence: TGCGCCAGCAGCCCCCTGGCTGCCTACAATGAGCAGTTCTTC. Translation gives CASSPLAAYNEQFF.